The 28 T cell receptor beta chains listed next were all sequenced from one sample in a study of CD8 T cells in ankylosing spondylitis. TCRdb recomputed calls from the 5' RACE reads with MiXCR, one row per CDR3 protein. The table lists approximately 520,000 distinct CDR3 sequences, roughly 5% of them singletons. These receptors' targets are unknown. Study-level findings and limits: Characteristic of ankylosing spondylitis blood, it appeared, was a TCR beta motif comprising roughly 8 highly homologous variants.

The sample was blood, either unsorted or a sorted T cell fraction (not recorded which). These TCRs come from a male donor with ankylosing spondylitis.

This clonotype was recorded at least ten times. The V call is TRBV20-1, the J call TRBJ2-1; 14 bases are shared with TRBD2. Germline trimming cut 7 bases from V and 8 bases from J; bases unmatched to any gene: 4. The CDR3 spans 13 residues. Germline V gene data show CDR1 as DFQATT and CDR2 as SNEGSKA (reference sequence). Written as DNA, the CDR3 is TGCAGTGTGGGGACTAGCGGGAGCGATGAGCAGTTCTTC. Translating gives CSVGTSGSDEQFF.

Ten or more counts support this clonotype. The chain recombines TRBV28 with TRBJ2-2, with 7 bases lining up with TRBD2. The CDR3 covers 16 residues. V lost 3 bases, J lost 7 bases, and 11 bases stayed unmatched. CDR1 and CDR2 (germline): MDHEN, SYDVKM. The CDR3, as DNA: TGTGCCAGCAGTTTCGTGGGGCTAGCGGTTAGCGGGGAGCTGTTTTTT. This gives the protein CASSFVGLAVSGELFF.

Ten or more counts support this clonotype. The chain joins TRBV20-1 to TRBJ1-6; no clear D gene. Per the germline V gene, CDR1 is DFQATT and CDR2 is SNEGSKA (reference sequence). The ends were cut back, 1 base at V and 0 bases at J, with 10 bases in the middle. The CDR3 consists of 16 residues. The CDR3 sequence: CSARASGSSYNSPLHF. The CDR3 DNA reads TGCAGTGCTAGAGCCTCGGGGAGCTCCTATAATTCACCCCTCCACTTT.

This clonotype was seen at least ten times. The chain employs TRBV4-3 and TRBJ1-1; D not resolved. The V gene lost 1 base and the J gene lost 6 bases, with 12 bases spanning the gap. The CDR3 has 14 amino acids. Germline CDR1 is LGHNA and CDR2 is YSLEER. The CDR3 DNA reads as TGCGCCAGCAGCCAAGGCCCGGGAGGCCCTGAAGCTTTCTTT. Its translation is CASSQGPGGPEAFF.

This clonotype was detected many times. The chain links TRBV20-1 to TRBJ1-2; D possibly corresponds to TRBD1 (5 bases). This CDR3 is 11 amino acids long. Germline CDR1 and CDR2: DFQATT and SNEGSKA (reference sequence). The germline V and J ends were trimmed by 3 bases and 8 bases, with 10 bases remaining between them. In DNA, the CDR3 is TGCAGTGCTAGTTTAGGGGACGGCTACACCTTC. Its translation: CSASLGDGYTF.

This clonotype was observed many times. This sequence joins TRBV7-2 and TRBJ2-3, with 11 bases lining up with TRBD2. The trim removed 1 base at V and 4 bases at J, leaving 1 base unmatched. This CDR3 comprises 15 residues. CDR1 is SGHTA and CDR2 is FQGNSA in the germline V gene. CDR3 nucleotides: TGTGCCAGCAGCTTAGTAGCGGGGGGGGCAGATACGCAGTATTTT. It yields the protein CASSLVAGGADTQYF.

Ten or more counts support this clonotype. The chain couples TRBV9 to TRBJ2-5; 10 bases map to TRBD1. Per germline, CDR1 SGDLS and CDR2 YYNGEE. Trimming removed 3 bases from V and 5 bases from J; junction bases left unmatched: 7. This CDR3 comprises 15 residues. The CDR3 DNA sequence: TGTGCCAGCAGCGAGGGACAGGGGACGTACGAGACCCAGTACTTC. The encoded protein is CASSEGQGTYETQYF.

This clonotype occurred many times. The rearrangement uses TRBV7-9 and TRBJ2-5, with TRBD1 matching over 7 bases. Losses at the gene ends were 1 base for V and 5 bases for J; bases not matched to a gene: 7. This CDR3 contains 15 residues. Per germline, CDR1 SEHNR and CDR2 FQNEAQ (reference sequence). CDR3: CASSLVQGVLETQYF. As DNA, the CDR3 is TGTGCCAGCAGCTTAGTTCAGGGGGTGTTGGAGACCCAGTACTTC. Using reference TRBV7-9 and TRBJ2-5 for the parts outside the CDR3, the full variable domain is DTGVSQNPRHKITKRGQNVTFRCDPISEHNRLYWYRQTLGQGPEFLTYFQNEAQLEKSRLLSDRFSAERPKGSFSTLEIQRTEQGDSAMYLCASSLVQGVLETQYFGPGTRLLVL.

In its sample, this clonotype was seen many times. The chain recombines TRBV29-1 with TRBJ1-5, with TRBD1 matching over 10 bases. With 5 bases clipped from V and 0 bases from J, the junction kept 1 base outside the gene matches. This CDR3 is built from 14 residues. The germline gives CDR1 SQVTM, CDR2 ANQGSEA. CDR3 sequence (DNA): TGCAGCGTTCGGACAGGGGGTAGCAATCAGCCCCAGCATTTT. Encoded protein: CSVRTGGSNQPQHF.

Many counts were recorded for this clonotype. The rearrangement uses TRBV20-1 and TRBJ1-5; the match to TRBD1 covers 8 bases. V lost 7 bases to trimming and J lost 2 bases; unmatched junction nucleotides: 10. The CDR3 consists of 15 residues. Looked up from germline, CDR1 is DFQATT and CDR2 is SNEGSKA (reference sequence). The CDR3 loop is CSVLDRAGRNQPQHF. The CDR3 DNA reads as TGCAGTGTCTTGGACAGGGCTGGGCGCAATCAGCCCCAGCATTTT.

In this sample, this clonotype turned up many times. The chain combines TRBV7-2 with TRBJ2-7; D possibly uses TRBD1 or TRBD2 (5 bases each). The CDR3 consists of 12 residues. V was pared by 7 bases and J by 6 bases, with 13 bases between. Germline CDR1 SGHTA, CDR2 FQGNSA. CDR3 in DNA: TGTGCCAGCAACATCGAGGGGCCCGAGCAGTACTTC. Its protein is CASNIEGPEQYF.

This clonotype showed up just a few times. J is TRBJ2-1 and V is TRBV7-2, with a tentative D call TRBD2 (6 bases). V lost 5 bases and J lost 10, with 12 bases in between. This CDR3 contains 12 residues. Germline values: CDR1 SGHTA, CDR2 FQGNSA. In DNA form, the CDR3 reads TGTGCCAGCAGCCCACCAGCGGGCGAGCAGTTCTTC. It translates to CASSPPAGEQFF.

This sequence joins TRBV9 and TRBJ1-3, with 8 bases aligning to TRBD1. Unmatched junction bases numbered 4, after V lost 2 bases and J lost 3 bases. The CDR3 totals 15 residues. CDR1 is SGDLS and CDR2 is YYNGEE in the germline V gene. For the CDR3, the DNA is TGTGCCAGCAGCGTTAGCGACAGGGGTGGAAACACCATATATTTT. It codes for CASSVSDRGGNTIYF. The full variable domain, its missing parts supplied by reference TRBV9 and TRBJ1-3, is DSGVTQTPKHLITATGQRVTLRCSPRSGDLSVYWYQQSLDQGLQFLIQYYNGEERAKGNILERFSAQQFPDLHSELNLSSLELGDSALYFCASSVSDRGGNTIYFGEGSWLTVV.

This clonotype came up once. In DNA, the CDR3 is TGTGCCAGCAGCCATAGACCCCTGACAGGGGGCGTCGGGTCCCTCTACAATGAGCAGTTCTTC. Residues: CASSHRPLTGGVGSLYNEQFF. J is TRBJ2-1 and V is TRBV4-2; 10 bases fit TRBD1. Germline V gene data show CDR1 as LGHNA and CDR2 as YNFKEQ. The CDR3 has 21 residues. J was trimmed by 3 bases and V by 3 bases; bases with no gene match: 20.

The rearrangement uses TRBV4-2 and TRBJ2-4, with D possibly TRBD2 on 6 matching bases. From germline, CDR1 is LGHNA and CDR2 YNFKEQ. The V and J ends lost 1 base and 3 bases respectively, with 10 bases between them. CDR3 length: 15 residues. CDR3 region: CASSQVQEGKNIQYF. DNA for the CDR3: TGTGCCAGCAGCCAAGTACAGGAGGGCAAAAACATTCAGTACTTC.

This clonotype was seen only a few times. The rearrangement links TRBV19 to TRBJ2-7; D is unresolved. The CDR3 extends over 13 amino acids. CDR1 is LNHDA and CDR2 is SQIVND in the germline V gene (reference sequence). V was shortened by 6 bases and J by 2 bases, with 11 bases between the two germline ends. The CDR3 sequence: CASSLVWTYEQYF. In DNA, the CDR3 is TGTGCCAGTAGCCTCGTATGGACCTACGAGCAGTACTTC.

This clonotype has only a few counts. The chain uses TRBV7-9 and TRBJ2-1, with 10 bases fitting TRBD1. Losses at the gene ends were 8 bases for V and 3 bases for J; bases not matched to a gene: 4. This CDR3 is built from 14 residues. Per the germline V gene, CDR1 is SEHNR and CDR2 is FQNEAQ (reference sequence). The CDR3: CASGGQGVYNEQFF. CDR3 DNA: TGTGCCAGCGGCGGACAGGGGGTCTACAATGAGCAGTTCTTC.

This clonotype was observed at least ten times. The rearrangement links TRBV7-2 to TRBJ2-1; 12 bases map to TRBD2. The trim removed 5 bases at V and 8 bases at J, leaving 10 bases unmatched. Germline V gives CDR1 SGHTA, CDR2 FQGNSA. CDR3 length: 16 residues. CDR3 loop: CASSLAGTSGSDEQFF. Written as DNA, the CDR3 is TGTGCCAGCAGCCTGGCGGGGACTAGCGGGTCTGATGAGCAGTTCTTC.

This clonotype was found many times. The chain employs TRBV7-9 and TRBJ1-6; tentative D call: TRBD1 (6 bases). The V gene's germline CDR1 is SEHNR and CDR2 FQNEAQ (reference sequence). V dropped 1 base and J dropped 9 bases, with 7 bases sitting between them. This CDR3 has 13 residues. In nucleotides, the CDR3 is TGTGCCAGCAGCTTAGAAGGGGGTTCACCCCTCCACTTT. Protein sequence: CASSLEGGSPLHF.

The chain couples TRBV29-1 to TRBJ2-7; D may match TRBD1 or TRBD2 (5 bases each). CDR3 length: 15 amino acids. Per the germline V gene, CDR1 is SQVTM and CDR2 is ANQGSEA. Trimming stripped 4 bases from V and 0 bases from J, with 16 bases between. In DNA form, the CDR3 reads TGCAGCGTTGGGACCCGGGACCCAAGCTCCTACGAGCAGTACTTC. It is translated as CSVGTRDPSSYEQYF.

This clonotype was observed at least ten times. V and J are TRBV5-1 and TRBJ1-1; possibly TRBD1 for D (6 bases). The CDR3 consists of 15 residues. Per the germline V gene, CDR1 is SGHRS and CDR2 is YFSETQ. Trimming removed 4 bases at V and 7 bases at J, with 20 bases between. The CDR3 region is CASSAWTVGGDEAFF. CDR3 DNA: TGCGCCAGCAGCGCCTGGACAGTTGGGGGTGATGAAGCTTTCTTT.

This clonotype was detected many times. This chain joins TRBV29-1 and TRBJ1-1; D might be TRBD1 (5 bases). The germline CDR1 and CDR2 sequences are SQVTM and ANQGSEA. CDR3 length equals 15 residues. V gave up 6 bases and J gave up 1 base, with 18 bases separating them. As DNA, the CDR3 is TGCAGCGTCGGTTTTCGGTGGGGGGAGAACACTGAAGCTTTCTTT. Its protein product is CSVGFRWGENTEAFF.

This clonotype appeared many times. The chain joins TRBV3-1 to TRBJ2-5; D unclear. CDR1 and CDR2 (germline): LGHDT, YNNKEL (reference sequence). CDR3 length equals 16 residues. The germline V and J ends were trimmed by 5 bases and 3 bases, with 19 bases remaining between them. The CDR3 region has the DNA TGTGCCAGCAGCTTTTCACCCGGGTGGTTCGAAGAGACCCAGTACTTC. It yields the protein CASSFSPGWFEETQYF.

This clonotype turned up a few times. The chain combines TRBV6-2 or TRBV6-3 with TRBJ2-1, with D tentatively TRBD2 (6 bases). From germline, CDR1 is MNHEY and CDR2 SVGEGT. Trimming cost V 5 bases and J 6 bases, with 8 bases left between them. This CDR3 has 12 amino acids. CDR3 nucleotides: TGTGCCAGCAGTACGGGGGTCAATGAGCAGTTCTTC. This translates into CASSTGVNEQFF.

This clonotype was observed many times. The chain uses TRBV20-1 and TRBJ1-2, with 7 bases lining up with TRBD1. V lost 6 bases, J lost 2 bases, and 9 bases stayed unmatched. This CDR3 has 14 amino acids. Germline V CDR1 and CDR2: DFQATT, SNEGSKA (reference sequence). Here the CDR3 reads CSATKQGTNYGYTF. The CDR3 nucleotides read TGCAGTGCAACAAAACAGGGGACAAACTATGGCTACACCTTC.

This clonotype was seen at least ten times. The chain combines TRBV29-1 with TRBJ1-2, with 9 positions matching TRBD1. The CDR3 is 11 amino acids. In germline, CDR1 is SQVTM, CDR2 ANQGSEA. With 6 bases clipped from V and 6 bases from J, the junction kept 2 bases outside the gene matches. This CDR3 reads CSVGQGHGYTF. CDR3 nucleotide sequence: TGCAGCGTCGGACAGGGGCATGGCTACACCTTC.

This clonotype was picked up many times. V and J are TRBV5-8 and TRBJ2-7, with 7 bases fitting TRBD2. Trimming cost V 6 bases and J 7 bases; bases outside gene matches: 13. CDR1 and CDR2 (germline): SGHTS, YDEGEE. The CDR3 spans 14 residues. The CDR3 sequence: CASKLGGVMDEQYF. The CDR3 DNA reads as TGTGCCAGCAAGCTGGGGGGGGTTATGGATGAGCAGTACTTC.

This clonotype has at least ten counts. The chain has TRBV12-3 or TRBV12-4 and TRBJ1-2; 8 bases are a match to TRBD1. The length of the CDR3 is 15 residues. The J segment lost 0 bases and the V segment lost 6 bases, leaving 6 bases of the junction unmatched. This chain's CDR3 is CASSRQGRTNYGYTF. DNA of the CDR3: TGTGCCAGCAGCAGACAGGGGAGAACTAACTATGGCTACACCTTC.